The present T cell receptor beta chain was sequenced within a study of CD8+ T cells in alopecia areata. Overall study context: It was oral tofacitinib, at 5 to 10 mg twice daily, that treated patients received.

General study results and limits: Tofacitinib produced a significant decrease in scalp clonality and in expanded CD8+ clones among the top 100. Uncertain still, given a single nonresponder, is whether baseline CD8+ expansion links to response.

Indicated treatment: oral pan-JAK inhibitor, 5-10 mg twice daily. Of note for this clone: Its antigen is not identified.

Extracted from the samples, RNA was reverse transcribed into cDNA to serve as the sequencing template. Assay: immunoSEQ multiplex PCR; the TCRdb copy retains only in-frame clones and omits some. The sample holds fewer than 250,000 clones, 64% seen once. Sequenced here: CD4+ T cells sorted from blood, sampled at week 4, from a patient treated with tofacitinib. The TCR originated in a human donor with alopecia areata.

The CDR3 nucleotides are TGCAGCGTTGGGGTAGATACGCAGTATTTT. Translated: CSVGVDTQYF. The chain couples TRBV29-1 to TRBJ2-3; no firm D call. CDR3 length: 10 amino acids. Germline V gives CDR1 SQVTM, CDR2 ANQGSEA. The germline V and J ends were trimmed by 4 bases and 5 bases, with 4 bases remaining between them.